This T cell receptor beta chain was obtained from a study of CD8 T cells in ankylosing spondylitis. V lost 6 bases and J lost 14, with 28 bases in between. The CDR3 extends over 15 amino acids. Study-wide points: Reportedly, disease-linked clones are significantly enriched in ankylosing spondylitis patients' matched synovial fluid.

TCRdb analysed the 5' RACE reads with MiXCR anew, one entry per CDR3 protein. The sample consists of 150,000 or so distinct CDR3 sequences, 30% to 35% of them appearing once. On this clonotype: Its target is not known.

Sequencing input: synovial fluid, either unsorted or a sorted T cell fraction (not recorded which). This clonotype was sampled from a male donor with ankylosing spondylitis. The chain recombines TRBV12-3 or TRBV12-4 with TRBJ1-2; maybe TRBD1 (6 bases). The CDR3 region has the DNA TGTGCCAGCAGCACACGCGGACAGAGAGAAAAACTATTAACCTTC. Amino acid sequence: CASSTRGQREKLLTF.